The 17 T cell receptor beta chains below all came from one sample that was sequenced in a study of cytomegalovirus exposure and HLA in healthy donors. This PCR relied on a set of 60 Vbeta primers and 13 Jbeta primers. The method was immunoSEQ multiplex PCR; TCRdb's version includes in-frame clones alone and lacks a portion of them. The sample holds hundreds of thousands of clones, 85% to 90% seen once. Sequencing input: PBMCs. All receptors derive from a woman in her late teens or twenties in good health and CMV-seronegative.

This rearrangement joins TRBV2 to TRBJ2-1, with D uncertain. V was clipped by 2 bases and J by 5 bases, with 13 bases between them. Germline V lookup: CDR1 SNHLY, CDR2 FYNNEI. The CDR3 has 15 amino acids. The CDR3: CASSELGSNNNEQFF. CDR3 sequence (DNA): TGTGCCAGCAGTGAACTCGGTAGCAACAACAATGAGCAGTTCTTC.

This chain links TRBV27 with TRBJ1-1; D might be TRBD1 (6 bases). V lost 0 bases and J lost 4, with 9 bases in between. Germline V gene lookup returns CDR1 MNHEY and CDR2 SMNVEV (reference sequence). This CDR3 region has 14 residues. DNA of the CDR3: TGTGCCAGCAGTTTATCGAGAGGGGGCACTGAAGCTTTCTTT. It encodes CASSLSRGGTEAFF.

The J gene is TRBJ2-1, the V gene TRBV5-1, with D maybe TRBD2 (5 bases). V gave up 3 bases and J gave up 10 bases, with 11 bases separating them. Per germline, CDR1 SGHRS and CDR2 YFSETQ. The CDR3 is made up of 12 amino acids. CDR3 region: CASSWSGQEQFF. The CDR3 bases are TGCGCCAGCAGCTGGAGCGGCCAGGAGCAGTTCTTC.

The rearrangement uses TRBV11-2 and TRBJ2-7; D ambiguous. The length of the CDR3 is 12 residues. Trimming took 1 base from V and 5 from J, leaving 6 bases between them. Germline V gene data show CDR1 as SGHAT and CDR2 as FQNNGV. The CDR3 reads CASSLGLNEQYF. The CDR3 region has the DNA TGTGCCAGCAGCTTAGGACTGAACGAGCAGTACTTC.

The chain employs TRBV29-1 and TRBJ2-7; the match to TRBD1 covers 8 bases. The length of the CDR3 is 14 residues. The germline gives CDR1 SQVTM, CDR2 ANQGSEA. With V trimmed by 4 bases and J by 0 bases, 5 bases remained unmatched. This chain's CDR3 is CSVAGGESSYEQYF. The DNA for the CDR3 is TGCAGCGTTGCAGGGGGCGAGAGCTCCTACGAGCAGTACTTC.

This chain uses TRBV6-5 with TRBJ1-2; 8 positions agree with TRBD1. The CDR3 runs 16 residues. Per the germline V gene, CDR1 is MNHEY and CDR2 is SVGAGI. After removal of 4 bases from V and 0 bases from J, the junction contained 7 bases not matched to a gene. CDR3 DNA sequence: TGTGCCAGCAGTTTCCGCGCGACAGGGGCTAACTATGGCTACACCTTC. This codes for CASSFRATGANYGYTF.

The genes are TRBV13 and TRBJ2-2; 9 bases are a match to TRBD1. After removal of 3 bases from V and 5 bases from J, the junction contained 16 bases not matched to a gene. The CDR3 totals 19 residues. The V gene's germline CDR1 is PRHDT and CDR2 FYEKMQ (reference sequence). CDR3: CASSFELTDPGTGTGELFF. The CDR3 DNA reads TGTGCCAGCAGCTTTGAGTTGACTGACCCCGGGACAGGGACCGGGGAGCTGTTTTTT.

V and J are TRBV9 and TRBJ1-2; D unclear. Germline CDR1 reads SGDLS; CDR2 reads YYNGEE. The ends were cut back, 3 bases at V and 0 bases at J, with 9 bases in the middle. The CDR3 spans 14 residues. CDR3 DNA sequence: TGTGCCAGCAGCGACGGGGTTTCTAACTATGGCTACACCTTC. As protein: CASSDGVSNYGYTF.

DNA for the CDR3: TGTGCCATCAGTGCATCGGGACAGTTAATTAATGAGCAGTTCTTC. It yields the protein CAISASGQLINEQFF. The chain combines TRBV10-3 with TRBJ2-1; 7 bases align to TRBD1. Germline trimming cut 4 bases from V and 7 bases from J; bases unmatched to any gene: 10. From germline, CDR1 is ENHRY and CDR2 SYGVKD. CDR3 length: 15 residues.

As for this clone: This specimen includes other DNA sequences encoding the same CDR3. DNA of the CDR3: TGTGCCAGCAGTGGGGGAGCGGGGAATTCACCCCTCCACTTT. It yields the protein CASSGGAGNSPLHF. The chain is built from TRBV2 and TRBJ1-6; D gene uncertain. In germline, CDR1 is SNHLY, CDR2 FYNNEI. Trimming took off 4 bases at V and 7 bases at J, with 11 bases between the two ends. This CDR3 contains 14 residues.

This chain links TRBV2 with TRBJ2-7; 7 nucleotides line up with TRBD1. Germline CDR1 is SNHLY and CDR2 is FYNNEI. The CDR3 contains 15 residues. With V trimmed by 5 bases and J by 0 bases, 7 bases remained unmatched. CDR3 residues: CASSRETGISYEQYF. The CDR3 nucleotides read TGTGCCAGCAGTAGGGAGACAGGGATCTCCTACGAGCAGTACTTC.

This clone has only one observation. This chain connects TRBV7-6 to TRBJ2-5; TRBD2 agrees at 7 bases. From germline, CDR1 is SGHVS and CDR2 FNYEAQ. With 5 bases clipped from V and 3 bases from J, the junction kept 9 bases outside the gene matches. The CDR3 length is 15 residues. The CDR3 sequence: CASSPESGTKETQYF. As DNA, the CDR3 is TGTGCCAGCAGCCCGGAATCCGGGACTAAAGAGACCCAGTACTTC.

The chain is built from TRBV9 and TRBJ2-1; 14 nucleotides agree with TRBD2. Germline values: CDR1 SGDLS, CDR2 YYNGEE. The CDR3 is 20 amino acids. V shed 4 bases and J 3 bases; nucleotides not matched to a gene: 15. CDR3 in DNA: TGTGCCAGCAGCTCCCGACTAGCGGGGGGGTCCCCTGGTGACTACAATGAGCAGTTCTTC. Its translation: CASSSRLAGGSPGDYNEQFF. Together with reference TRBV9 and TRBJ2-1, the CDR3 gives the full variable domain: DSGVTQTPKHLITATGQRVTLRCSPRSGDLSVYWYQQSLDQGLQFLIQYYNGEERAKGNILERFSAQQFPDLHSELNLSSLELGDSALYFCASSSRLAGGSPGDYNEQFFGPGTRLTVL.

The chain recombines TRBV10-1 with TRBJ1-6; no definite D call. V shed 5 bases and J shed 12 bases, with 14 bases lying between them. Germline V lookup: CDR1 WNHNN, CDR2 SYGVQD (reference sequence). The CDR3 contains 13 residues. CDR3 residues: CASSRRTNEPLHF. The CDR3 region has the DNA TGCGCCAGCAGTCGTCGGACTAATGAACCCCTCCACTTT.

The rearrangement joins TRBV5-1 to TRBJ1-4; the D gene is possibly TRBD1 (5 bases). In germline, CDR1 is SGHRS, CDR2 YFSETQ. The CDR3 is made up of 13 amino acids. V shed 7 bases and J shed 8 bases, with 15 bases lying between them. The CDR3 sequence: CASRPQDNEKLFF. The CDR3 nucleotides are TGCGCCAGCCGACCCCAGGACAACGAAAAACTGTTTTTT.

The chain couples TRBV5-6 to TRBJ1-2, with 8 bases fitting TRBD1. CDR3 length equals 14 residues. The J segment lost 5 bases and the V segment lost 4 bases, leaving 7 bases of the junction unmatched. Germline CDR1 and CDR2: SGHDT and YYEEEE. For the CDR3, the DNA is TGTGCCAGCAGCCACGGACAGGGAAGGTATGGCTACACCTTC. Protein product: CASSHGQGRYGYTF.

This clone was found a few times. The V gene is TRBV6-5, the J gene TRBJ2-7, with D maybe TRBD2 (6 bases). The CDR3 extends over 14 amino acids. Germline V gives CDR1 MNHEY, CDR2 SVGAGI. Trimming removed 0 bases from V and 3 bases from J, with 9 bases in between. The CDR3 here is CASSYSLRGYEQYF. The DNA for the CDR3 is TGTGCCAGCAGTTACTCGTTGCGGGGCTACGAGCAGTACTTC.